This T cell receptor beta chain emerged from a study of cytotoxic CD8 clonotypes in ibrutinib-treated CLL. Study details: Among the patients, some eleven presented as relapsed/refractory and 15 as treatment-naive; around 17 showed unmutated IGHV. General observations from the study: The public clonotypes identified were infrequent and showed contraction or stability on treatment.

The CDR3 loop spans 16 amino acids. Germline CDR1 and CDR2: MGHRA and YSYEKL. Between the trimmed V and J ends, which lost 1 base and 3 bases, there was a span of 14 bases. On this clone itself: What it recognizes is unknown.

Clones were sequenced by immunoSEQ multiplex PCR, and TCRdb holds only the in-frame ones, with some missing. The sample yields about 24,000 clones, approximately 71% seen once. The sequences come from PBMCs, collected after 12 months of ibrutinib treatment. The rearrangement uses TRBV4-1 and TRBJ2-3; D is possibly TRBD1 (6 bases). This TCR was recovered from a human donor with chronic lymphocytic leukemia. The CDR3 loop reads CASSQATGTMTDTQYF. CDR3 in DNA: TGCGCCAGCAGCCAAGCCACAGGGACGATGACAGATACGCAGTATTTT.